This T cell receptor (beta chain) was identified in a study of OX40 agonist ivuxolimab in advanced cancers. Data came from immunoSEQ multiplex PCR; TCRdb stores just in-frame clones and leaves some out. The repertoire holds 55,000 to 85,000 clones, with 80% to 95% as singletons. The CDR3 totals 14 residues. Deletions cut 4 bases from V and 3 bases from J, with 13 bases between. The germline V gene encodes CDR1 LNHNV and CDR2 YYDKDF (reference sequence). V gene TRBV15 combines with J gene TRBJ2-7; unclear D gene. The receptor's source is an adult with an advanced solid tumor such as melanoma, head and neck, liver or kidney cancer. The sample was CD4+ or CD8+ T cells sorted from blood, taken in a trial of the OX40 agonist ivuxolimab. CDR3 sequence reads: CATSIKGQFYEQYF. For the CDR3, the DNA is TGTGCCACCAGCATAAAAGGGCAGTTCTACGAGCAGTACTTC.